This T cell receptor (beta chain) was recovered during a study of naive and memory T cell subsets. General study findings and limits: This RNA-based method may be sensitive to activation-related transcript changes.

This clonotype has at least ten counts. Its antigen remains unidentified. A junction boundary mismatches the germline segment, possibly from a read error. There are 14 residues in the CDR3. Four PCR rounds used nested alpha and beta constant region primers plus the SP2 primer. In TCRdb, the UMI-ligation and nested PCR reads were re-called with MiXCR into one record per CDR3 protein. The sample consists of about 25,000 distinct CDR3 sequences, around 5.3% of them appearing once. TCR cDNA received a 3' ligated oligonucleotide that carried a UMI. Adult healthy volunteers gave 2.5 ml peripheral blood for whole-blood RNA. Reverse transcription used DNase-treated unsorted total RNA, aiming for roughly 1 to 1,100 ng.

Sequenced input: blood. The V and J genes are TRBV12-3 or TRBV12-4 and TRBJ2-7; 11 positions match TRBD2. This sequence originates from an adult in good health. The CDR3 loop reads CASSLAGGSYEQYF. CDR3 DNA sequence: TGTGCCAGCAGTCTAGCGGGAGGATCCTACGAGCAGTACTTC.